This T cell receptor beta chain was sequenced for a study of cytomegalovirus exposure and HLA in healthy donors. The CDR3 sequence is 15 residues long. Germline V CDR1 and CDR2: MDHEN, SYDVKM. The V gene end was trimmed by 5 bases and the J gene end by 4 bases; junction bases not matched to a gene: 5. Concerning this clone itself: What it binds is unknown.

Notes on the study in general: An analysis done earlier found most TCR beta V segments productive about 87% or about 30% of the time. Certain indistinguishable V segments, among them TRBV6-2 and TRBV6-3, were excluded.

The primer mix had 60 Vbeta and 13 Jbeta primers. Measured with immunoSEQ multiplex PCR; TCRdb has only the in-frame clones, and not every one. This sample contains more than 55,000 clones. The gene calls are TRBV28 and TRBJ2-1, with 10 bases matching TRBD2. The sequencing input was PBMCs. This receptor was taken from a woman between 40 and 55 years old in good health and CMV-seropositive. CDR3: CASSLAGAWYNEQFF. DNA of the CDR3: TGTGCCAGCAGTCTAGCGGGAGCGTGGTACAATGAGCAGTTCTTC.